This T cell receptor beta chain was identified during a study of Ad26.COV2.S vaccination and SARS-CoV-2 variants. For the study at large: Doses of Ad26.COV2.S were injected into muscle once or twice, 56 days apart.

Produced via immunoSEQ multiplex PCR; TCRdb's table is partial and in-frame only. The sample contains fewer than 400,000 clones, about 82% of which appear only once. Described treatment: some 19 received Ad26.COV2.S at low or high dose, single or two shots; 5 received placebo; per-sample allocation not given. Samples were taken on day 63 after the first vaccine or placebo injection. Recruitment in Boston yielded a donor of adult age, 18-55 years. Wuhan-strain SARS-CoV-2 spike was expressed by the Ad26 vector that made up the vaccine. Per germline, CDR1 LNHNV and CDR2 YYDKDF (reference sequence). V was pared by 0 bases and J by 0 bases, with 3 bases of the junction left unmatched. CDR3 size: 18 residues. Points from the study as a whole: Substantial post-vaccination breadth of spike-specific CD8+ and CD4+ T cell responses was reported.

About this clone: Its antigen is undetermined.

The specimen comprised peripheral blood, sampled in a trial of Ad26.COV2.S vaccine versus placebo. The sequence derives from a person between 18 and 59 years old who received the Ad26.COV2.S COVID-19 vaccine or a placebo. The chain joins TRBV15 to TRBJ2-1, with 12 positions matching TRBD2. The chain's CDR3 is CATSRESTSGGSYNEQFF. In DNA form, the CDR3 reads TGTGCCACCAGCAGAGAATCGACTAGCGGGGGCTCCTACAATGAGCAGTTCTTC.